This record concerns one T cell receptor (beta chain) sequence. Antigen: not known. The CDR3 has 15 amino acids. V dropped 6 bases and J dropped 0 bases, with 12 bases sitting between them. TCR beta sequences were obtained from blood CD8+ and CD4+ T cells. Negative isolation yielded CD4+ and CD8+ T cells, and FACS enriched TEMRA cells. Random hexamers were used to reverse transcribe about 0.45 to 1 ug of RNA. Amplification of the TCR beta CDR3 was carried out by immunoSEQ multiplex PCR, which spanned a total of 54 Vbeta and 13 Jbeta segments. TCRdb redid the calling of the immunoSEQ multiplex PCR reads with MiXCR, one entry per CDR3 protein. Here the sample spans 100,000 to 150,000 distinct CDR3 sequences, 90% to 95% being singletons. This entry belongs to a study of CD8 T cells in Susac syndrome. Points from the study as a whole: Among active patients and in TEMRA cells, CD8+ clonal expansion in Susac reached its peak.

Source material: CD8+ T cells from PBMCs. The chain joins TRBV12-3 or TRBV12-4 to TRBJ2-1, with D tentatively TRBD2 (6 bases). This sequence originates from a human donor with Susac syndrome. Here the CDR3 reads CASRVSGSSYNEQFF. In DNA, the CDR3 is TGTGCCAGCAGGGTTAGCGGAAGCTCCTACAATGAGCAGTTCTTC.